This T cell receptor (beta chain) was profiled in a study of cytomegalovirus exposure and HLA in healthy donors. Study-level results: One cluster of highly shared sequence variants probably arose as a sequencing artifact.

The sample holds a few counts of this clone. Its antigen is unidentified. An end of the junction does not agree with germline; a read error may underlie this. The study sampled nominally healthy donors, though unrecorded immune exposures were likely. It was with 60 Vbeta and 13 Jbeta primers that the PCR ran. The method was immunoSEQ multiplex PCR; TCRdb's version includes in-frame clones alone and lacks a portion of them. The table lists over 150,000 clones, more than 75% of them singletons. Germline-derived CDR1 and CDR2 are MNHEY and SMNVEV (reference sequence). The CDR3 has 14 residues. The sequence derives from a woman aged 50 to 60 in good health and CMV-seropositive. The chain links TRBV27 to TRBJ1-3; a weak D match, TRBD1 (6 bases). The sequenced sample consisted of PBMCs. This chain's CDR3 is CASKPQGPGNTIYF. CDR3 sequence (DNA): TGTGCCAGCAAACCACAGGGCCCTGGGAACACCATATATTTT.